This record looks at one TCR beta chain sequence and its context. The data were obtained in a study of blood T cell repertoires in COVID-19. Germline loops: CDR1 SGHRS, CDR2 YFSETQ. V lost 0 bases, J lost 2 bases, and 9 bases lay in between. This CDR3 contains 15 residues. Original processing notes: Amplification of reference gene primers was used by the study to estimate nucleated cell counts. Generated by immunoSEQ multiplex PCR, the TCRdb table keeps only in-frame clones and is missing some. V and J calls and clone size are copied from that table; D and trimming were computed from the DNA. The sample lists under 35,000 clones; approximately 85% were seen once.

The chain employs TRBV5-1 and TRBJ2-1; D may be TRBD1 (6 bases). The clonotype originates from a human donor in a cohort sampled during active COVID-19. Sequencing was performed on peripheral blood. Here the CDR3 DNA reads TGCGCCAGCAGCTTGGCCAGGGGCCCCTACAATGAGCAGTTCTTC. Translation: CASSLARGPYNEQFF.